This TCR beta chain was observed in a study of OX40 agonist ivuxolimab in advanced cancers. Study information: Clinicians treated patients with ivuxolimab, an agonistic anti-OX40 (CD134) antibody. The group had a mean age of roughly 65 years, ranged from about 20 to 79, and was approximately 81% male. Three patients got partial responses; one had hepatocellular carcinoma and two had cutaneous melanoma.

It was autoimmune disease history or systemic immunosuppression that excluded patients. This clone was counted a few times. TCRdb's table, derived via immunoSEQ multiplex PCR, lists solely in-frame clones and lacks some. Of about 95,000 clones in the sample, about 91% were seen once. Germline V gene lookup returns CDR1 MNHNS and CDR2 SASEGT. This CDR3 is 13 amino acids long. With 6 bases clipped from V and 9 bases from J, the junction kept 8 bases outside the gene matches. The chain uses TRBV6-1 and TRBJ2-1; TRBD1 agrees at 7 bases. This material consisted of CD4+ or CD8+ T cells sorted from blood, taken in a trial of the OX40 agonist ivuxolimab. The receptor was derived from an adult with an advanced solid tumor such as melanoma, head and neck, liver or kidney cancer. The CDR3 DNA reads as TGTGCCAGCAGCCCGACAGGGAAGGGTGAGCAGTTCTTC. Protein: CASSPTGKGEQFF.